One sample yielded the 7 T cell receptor beta chains listed below, sequenced in a study of vaccination and CD4 T cells after COVID-19. Cultured CD4+ T cells had their DNA profiled by the Oncomine TCR Beta short-read assay. After culture, CD4+ T cells served as the source for genomic DNA extraction. TCRdb reprocessed the PCR reads via MiXCR and lists one record per CDR3 protein. The table records 9,500 to 14,000 distinct CDR3 sequences, about 40% of them present only once. The treatment was: 10-day PBMC culture with coronavirus spike peptide pools or control peptides (ViraFEST assay). One should note that the unexposed donor's CD4+ T cells were collected before the COVID-19 pandemic (2011-2018). The antigens these receptors bind are not known. The sequenced sample was CD4+ T cells from blood, cultured in vitro. These receptors all stem from a human donor in good health.

The V gene is TRBV29-1, the J gene TRBJ2-3; D is ambiguous. This CDR3 has 11 residues. Germline CDR1 reads SQVTM; CDR2 reads ANQGSEA. Trimming shortened V by 1 base and J by 1 base, and 0 bases separated the two germline ends. In nucleotides, the CDR3 is TGCAGCGTTGAAGGCACAGATACGCAGTATTTT. Amino acid sequence: CSVEGTDTQYF.

This clonotype has just one count. The chain links TRBV20-1 to TRBJ2-3, with TRBD2 matching over 8 bases. This CDR3 contains 15 residues. CDR1 is DFQATT and CDR2 is SNEGSKA in the germline V gene (reference sequence). V was clipped by 6 bases and J by 0 bases; unmatched bases: 8. CDR3: CSAPPGGRSTDTQYF. The CDR3 DNA sequence: TGCAGTGCCCCCCCGGGGGGGCGAAGCACAGATACGCAGTATTTT.

This clonotype has only a few counts. The genes are TRBV5-8 and TRBJ1-5; D gene ambiguous. Germline CDR1 reads SGHTS; CDR2 reads YDEGEE. V lost 3 bases, J lost 4 bases, and 8 bases lay in between. This CDR3 is built from 13 residues. CDR3 residues: CASSSTQNQPQHF. The DNA for the CDR3 is TGTGCCAGCAGCTCGACCCAAAATCAGCCCCAGCATTTT.

The J gene is TRBJ2-2, the V gene TRBV19; no clear D gene. Germline V gene lookup returns CDR1 LNHDA and CDR2 SQIVND (reference sequence). V gave up 4 bases and J gave up 4 bases, with 16 bases separating them. CDR3 size: 16 residues. CDR3 nucleotides: TGTGCCAGTAGTAATCCTAATGCCAGAATCACCGGGGAGCTGTTTTTT. This codes for CASSNPNARITGELFF.

This clonotype was recorded only once. The CDR3 region is CASSLRDRSHEQYF. CDR3 coding DNA: TGTGCCAGCAGCTTAAGGGACAGGTCACACGAGCAGTACTTC. The rearrangement joins TRBV7-6 to TRBJ2-7, with 8 bases fitting TRBD1. Germline V lookup: CDR1 SGHVS, CDR2 FNYEAQ. CDR3 length: 14 residues. The J segment lost 5 bases and the V segment lost 2 bases, leaving 5 bases of the junction unmatched. Variable domain in full (rest from reference TRBV7-6 and TRBJ2-7): GAGVSQSPRYKVTKRGQDVALRCDPISGHVSLYWYRQALGQGPEFLTYFNYEAQQDKSGLPNDRFSAERPEGSISTLTIQRTEQRDSAMYRCASSLRDRSHEQYFGPGTRLTVT.

CDR3 DNA sequence: TGTGCCAGCAGCCAAGATTGGACAGGGGGGGATGGCTACACCTTC. Translating gives CASSQDWTGGDGYTF. The V gene is TRBV14, the J gene TRBJ1-2, with 10 positions matching TRBD1. The CDR3 totals 15 residues. Germline lookup yields CDR1 SGHDN and CDR2 FVKESK. The V segment lost 0 bases and the J segment 6 bases; nucleotides outside the gene matches: 4.

This clonotype appeared a few times. The genes are TRBV28 and TRBJ2-3; tentative D call: TRBD2 (7 bases). V was clipped by 8 bases and J by 6 bases, with 18 bases between them. The CDR3 runs to 14 residues. Germline V gene sequence: CDR1 MDHEN, CDR2 SYDVKM. CDR3 amino acids: CASVGGGHADTQYF. The CDR3, as DNA: TGTGCCAGCGTAGGGGGGGGTCACGCGGATACGCAGTATTTT.